Listed below are T cell receptor beta chains from one sample, sequenced in a study of OX40 agonist ivuxolimab in advanced cancers. The assay was immunoSEQ multiplex PCR, and TCRdb's table has in-frame clones only and misses some. The sample has 15,000 to 20,000 clones; roughly 80% are singletons. The sample in question was CD4+ or CD8+ T cells sorted from blood, obtained in a trial of the OX40 agonist ivuxolimab. The receptors derive from an adult with an advanced solid tumor such as melanoma, head and neck, liver or kidney cancer. Each CDR3 is given with its conserved first and last residue.

cdr3_aa cdr3_length j_call v_call
CASSPSTGTRTYGYTF 16 TRBJ1-2 TRBV7-9
CASSIGRDYEQYF 13 TRBJ2-7 TRBV19
CASSEFNGGTGGDGYTF 17 TRBJ1-2 TRBV6-1
CASSTGGAGQKLFF 14 TRBJ1-4 TRBV6-5
CASTGLVDTEAFF 13 TRBJ1-1 TRBV5-5
CASSSPNQPQHF 12 TRBJ1-5 TRBV27
CASSPSGQNYEQYF 14 TRBJ2-7 TRBV18
CASSLTQVNYGYTF 14 TRBJ1-2 TRBV2
CASSLQGGEAFF 12 TRBJ1-1 TRBV7-8
CASGQYNNEQFF 12 TRBJ2-1 TRBV6-1
CASSVAGSGANVLTF 15 TRBJ2-6 TRBV9
CASSLAPLAGGPNEQFF 17 TRBJ2-1 TRBV27
CASSPGPGLAEAFF 14 TRBJ1-1 TRBV13
CASSQGSYEQYF 12 TRBJ2-7 TRBV28
CASSYSGTASSYEQYF 16 TRBJ2-7 TRBV6-5
CASSIDLWADTNEQFF 16 TRBJ2-1 TRBV19
CASSPRVIQVRDEKLFF 17 TRBJ1-4 TRBV7-9
CSVESLENTEAFF 13 TRBJ1-1 TRBV29-1
CASSFPGLHF 10 TRBJ2-5 TRBV7-9
CASTPGHEQFF 11 TRBJ2-1 TRBV28
CASSIGGTNTEAFF 14 TRBJ1-1 TRBV19
CASSDLMTSGGDEQFF 16 TRBJ2-1 TRBV2
CASSPSPSGGPYNEQFF 17 TRBJ2-1 TRBV9
CASAWGALGYEQYF 14 TRBJ2-7 TRBV6-1
CASSLAQAYNEQFF 14 TRBJ2-1 TRBV7-9
CASPLEGNTQYF 12 TRBJ2-3 TRBV2
CAWSVLLGRVRTYNEQFF 18 TRBJ2-1 TRBV30
CASSLPGQHNEKLFF 15 TRBJ1-4 TRBV5-4
CASSDGTVFATGANVLTF 18 TRBJ2-6 TRBV27
CASSFGGTGIYNEQFF 16 TRBJ2-1 TRBV27
CASSPTSGENTGELFF 16 TRBJ2-2 TRBV13
CASSPRTRPYEQYF 14 TRBJ2-7 TRBV28
CASSQLANYGYTF 13 TRBJ1-2 TRBV7-9
CAWSSPGPLHF 11 TRBJ1-6 TRBV30
CASSSSLAFEQYF 13 TRBJ2-7 TRBV28
CASTPGRTPAETQYF 15 TRBJ2-5 TRBV9
CASTLGPSLDTQYF 14 TRBJ2-3 TRBV27
CASSQALGTRANYGYTF 17 TRBJ1-2 TRBV4-1
CASNRHEQYF 10 TRBJ2-7 TRBV10-2
CASILGENTEAFF 13 TRBJ1-1 TRBV19
CASRGTGYEQYF 12 TRBJ2-7 TRBV6-6
CASSQGVLAGWSYNEQFF 18 TRBJ2-1 TRBV14
CAGQDHLGANEKLFF 15 TRBJ1-4 TRBV4-1
CASRATSGGDTDTQYF 16 TRBJ2-3 TRBV2
CASRDGLHEYEQYF 14 TRBJ2-7 TRBV6-8
CASIFEGTEAFF 12 TRBJ1-1 TRBV19
CASSTSPGAGLNEQYF 16 TRBJ2-7 TRBV19
CASSFGVQETQYF 13 TRBJ2-5 TRBV6-6
CASSPSTGDYEQYF 14 TRBJ2-7 TRBV7-8
CASMGTSNTGELFF 14 TRBJ2-2 TRBV6-1
CASSHDRGPGYEQYF 15 TRBJ2-7 TRBV4-3
CASERGGDTGELFF 14 TRBJ2-2 TRBV10-2
CASNIPSGGTDTQYF 15 TRBJ2-3 TRBV2
CASSQEFRGDEQFF 14 TRBJ2-1 TRBV4-3
CASSLGASGQETQYF 15 TRBJ2-5 TRBV5-5
CASSQSPAGGTEAFF 15 TRBJ1-1 TRBV4-1
CASRLGMDTQYF 12 TRBJ2-3 TRBV6-1
CASSTRQETQYF 12 TRBJ2-5 TRBV21-1
CASSLVGDTDTQYF 14 TRBJ2-3 TRBV7-2
CASSLMGLAEYNEQFF 16 TRBJ2-1 TRBV7-9